The 25 T cell receptor beta chains in this list originate from one sample, sequenced in a study of T cells in Graves' hyperthyroidism and ophthalmopathy. RNA transcripts were the template for amplifying TCR beta CDR3 regions. Carried out on the TCR CDR3, a first-round RT-PCR used the HTBI primer set. Using its own MiXCR run on the multiplex PCR reads, TCRdb lists one record per CDR3 protein. This table holds 530,000 or so distinct CDR3 sequences, roughly 50% found once. Specimen: peripheral blood or thyroid tissue (not recorded which). These receptor sequences come from a young woman with Graves' hyperthyroidism.

This clonotype showed up just a few times. This chain uses TRBV10-1 with TRBJ2-1; D gene unclear. Germline V CDR1 and CDR2: WNHNN, SYGVQD (reference sequence). V gave up 3 bases and J gave up 7 bases, with 7 bases separating them. CDR3 length equals 12 residues. The CDR3: CASSDSANEQFF. The CDR3 nucleotides are TGCGCCAGCAGTGATTCAGCGAATGAGCAGTTCTTC.

This clonotype has at least ten counts. The V call is TRBV7-9, the J call TRBJ1-3; D gene ambiguous. CDR1 and CDR2 (germline): SEHNR, FQNEAQ (reference sequence). V was clipped by 1 base and J by 1 base, with 8 bases between them. The CDR3 loop spans 15 amino acids. This chain's CDR3 is CASSLGWASGNTIYF. The CDR3 DNA sequence: TGTGCCAGCAGCTTAGGATGGGCATCTGGAAACACCATATATTTT.

Comments on this clonotype: A much larger clone differs by one base, so this may be a read error. The rearrangement links TRBV2 to TRBJ1-3; D possibly corresponds to TRBD1 (5 bases). Trimming pared 2 bases from V and 4 bases from J, leaving 9 bases between. CDR1 and CDR2 from the germline V gene are SNHLY and FYNNEI. CDR3 length: 14 residues. The CDR3 is CASSESGSGNTIYF. For the CDR3, the DNA is TGTGCCAGCAGTGAATCAGGGTCCGGAAACACCATATATTTT. The full variable domain, completed using reference TRBV2 and TRBJ1-3, is EPEVTQTPSHQVTQMGQEVILRCVPISNHLYFYWYRQILGQKVEFLVSFYNNEISEKSEIFDDQFSVERPDGSNFTLKIRSTKLEDSAMYFCASSESGSGNTIYFGEGSWLTVV.

The chain uses TRBV10-3 and TRBJ2-7, with 7 bases that match TRBD2. The V gene end was trimmed by 6 bases and the J gene end by 7 bases; junction bases not matched to a gene: 6. Germline V lookup: CDR1 ENHRY, CDR2 SYGVKD. This CDR3 spans 12 amino acids. The CDR3 DNA follows: TGTGCCATCAGCCGGGGCGGGGGTGAGCAGTACTTC. Translation: CAISRGGGEQYF.

This clonotype was seen at least ten times. This chain uses TRBV16 with TRBJ2-5; no reliable D call. The CDR3 totals 15 residues. Per the germline V gene, CDR1 is KGHSY and CDR2 is FQNENV. Trimming left V 0 bases short and J 4 bases short, with 12 bases between. The chain's CDR3 is CASSQSSVGTETQYF. The CDR3 DNA follows: TGTGCCAGCAGCCAATCTTCGGTTGGTACAGAGACCCAGTACTTC.

The sample holds a few counts of this clonotype. One end of the junction varies from germline; a read error may be responsible. The V and J genes are TRBV9 and TRBJ2-2; the D gene could be TRBD1 or TRBD2 (5 bases each). The germline gives CDR1 SGDLS, CDR2 YYNGEE. CDR3 length equals 17 residues. CDR3 protein: CASSPTGTHTNTGEPFF. CDR3 DNA: TGTGCCAGCAGCCCCACCGGGACCCACACGAACACCGGGGAGCCGTTTTTT.

The chain is built from TRBV6-5 and TRBJ1-5; D gene uncertain. V lost 2 bases, J lost 4 bases, and 12 bases lay in between. CDR3 length: 15 residues. The germline V gene has CDR1 MNHEY and CDR2 SVGAGI. The CDR3: CASSYAVGLNQPQHF. For the CDR3, the DNA is TGTGCCAGCAGTTACGCGGTCGGCTTAAATCAGCCCCAGCATTTT.

The J gene is TRBJ2-5, the V gene TRBV6-5, with TRBD2 as a possible D gene (6 bases). CDR1 and CDR2 (germline): MNHEY, SVGAGI. This CDR3 has 13 residues. Trimming left V 2 bases short and J 3 bases short, with 7 bases between. CDR3 residues: CASSYRREETQYF. The CDR3 DNA follows: TGTGCCAGCAGTTACCGGAGGGAAGAGACCCAGTACTTC.

The V call is TRBV7-6, the J call TRBJ1-1; D call uncertain. CDR1 and CDR2 from the germline V gene are SGHVS and FNYEAQ. Trimming stripped 4 bases from V and 3 bases from J, with 12 bases between. CDR3 length: 14 amino acids. This CDR3 reads CASSSGREYTEAFF. Written as DNA, the CDR3 is TGTGCCAGCAGCTCTGGGAGGGAGTACACTGAAGCTTTCTTT.

This chain connects TRBV24-1 to TRBJ2-5; possible D gene TRBD1, 5 bases. The ends were cut back, 4 bases at V and 3 bases at J, with 11 bases in the middle. This CDR3 has 14 residues. Germline-derived CDR1 and CDR2 are KGHDR and SFDVKD. CDR3: CATSETDSEETQYF. The CDR3 DNA reads as TGTGCCACCAGTGAGACAGACTCCGAAGAGACCCAGTACTTC.

The chain combines TRBV7-2 with TRBJ1-6, with D tentatively TRBD1 (5 bases). V shed 5 bases and J shed 9 bases, with 5 bases lying between them. The CDR3 runs to 11 residues. Germline V lookup: CDR1 SGHTA, CDR2 FQGNSA. CDR3 residues: CASSGTSPLHF. The CDR3 nucleotides read TGTGCCAGCAGCGGGACTTCACCCCTCCACTTT. Drawing the rest from reference TRBV7-2 and TRBJ1-6, the complete variable domain is GAGVSQSPSNKVTEKGKDVELRCDPISGHTALYWYRQSLGQGLEFLIYFQGNSAPDKSGLPSDRFSAERTGGSVSTLTIQRTQQEDSAVYLCASSGTSPLHFGNGTRLTVT.

V is TRBV7-2 and J is TRBJ2-5, with TRBD2 matching over 11 bases. Germline CDR1 and CDR2: SGHTA and FQGNSA. With V trimmed by 3 bases and J by 4 bases, 7 bases remained unmatched. The CDR3 extends over 16 amino acids. The CDR3 nucleotides are TGTGCCAGCAGCTTGGAGCTAGCGGGAGGAGGAGAGACCCAGTACTTC. Translation: CASSLELAGGGETQYF.

V and J are TRBV10-3 and TRBJ2-7; TRBD1 might be the D (5 bases). Trimming took 7 bases from V and 1 from J, leaving 11 bases between them. Germline V gene lookup returns CDR1 ENHRY and CDR2 SYGVKD. The CDR3 has 13 amino acids. The CDR3 nucleotides are TGTGCCATCACCGAAGGGGCGTCCTACGAGCAGTACTTC. It translates to CAITEGASYEQYF.

This clonotype was recorded a few times. The chain is built from TRBV2 and TRBJ2-2; 7 bases fit TRBD2. This CDR3 is built from 14 residues. Per the germline V gene, CDR1 is SNHLY and CDR2 is FYNNEI. J lost 3 bases, V lost 7 bases, and 5 bases had no gene match. The DNA for the CDR3 is TGTGCCAGCACCAGGACTAGTTACACCGGGGAGCTGTTTTTT. Amino acid sequence: CASTRTSYTGELFF. Supplemented by reference TRBV2 and TRBJ2-2, the full variable domain reads EPEVTQTPSHQVTQMGQEVILRCVPISNHLYFYWYRQILGQKVEFLVSFYNNEISEKSEIFDDQFSVERPDGSNFTLKIRSTKLEDSAMYFCASTRTSYTGELFFGEGSRLTVL.

In this sample, this clonotype turned up many times. This sequence joins TRBV7-9 and TRBJ2-5; D tentatively reads TRBD1 or TRBD2 (5 bases each). V lost 0 bases, J lost 4 bases, and 15 bases lay in between. The germline gives CDR1 SEHNR, CDR2 FQNEAQ (reference sequence). The CDR3 is made up of 16 amino acids. The DNA for the CDR3 is TGTGCCAGCAGCTTAGCCGGGACGGAAGTCGCAGAGACCCAGTACTTC. Translation: CASSLAGTEVAETQYF.

The V call is TRBV7-3, the J call TRBJ2-1; 10 bases fit TRBD1. Germline values: CDR1 SGHTA, CDR2 FQGTGA. V dropped 5 bases and J dropped 5; count of bases not matched to a gene: 6. The CDR3 extends over 15 amino acids. CDR3 DNA: TGTGCCAGCAGCACCGGGGACAGGGGTAACAATGAGCAGTTCTTC. Translated: CASSTGDRGNNEQFF.

There are many counts of this clonotype. The chain recombines TRBV12-5 with TRBJ1-3; 7 nucleotides line up with TRBD1. The CDR3 is 16 amino acids. In germline, CDR1 is LGHNT, CDR2 FRNRAP. Trimming cost V 0 bases and J 4 bases; bases outside gene matches: 6. CDR3 in amino acids: CASGLVGRGSGNTIYF. CDR3 sequence (DNA): TGTGCTAGTGGTTTGGTAGGCAGGGGGAGCGGAAACACCATATATTTT.

In nucleotides, the CDR3 is TGTGCCACCAGTGATCGGAGGACGGGACTAGTCATCGGAGTCAGTGAGCAGTTCTTC. Translation: CATSDRRTGLVIGVSEQFF. J is TRBJ2-1 and V is TRBV24-1; TRBD2 matches 8 bases. V lost 3 bases to trimming and J lost 9 bases; unmatched junction nucleotides: 21. Germline V gives CDR1 KGHDR, CDR2 SFDVKD. This CDR3 spans 19 amino acids.

This sequence joins TRBV20-1 and TRBJ2-7; 10 positions agree with TRBD2. The germline V gene encodes CDR1 DFQATT and CDR2 SNEGSKA (reference sequence). The CDR3 sequence is 14 residues long. The V gene end was trimmed by 6 bases and the J gene end by 4 bases; junction bases not matched to a gene: 9. In nucleotides, the CDR3 is TGCAGTGCCAGAACCCTAGCGGGAGTTTACGAGCAGTACTTC. Residues: CSARTLAGVYEQYF.

This clonotype was observed many times. This chain uses TRBV29-1 with TRBJ2-7; TRBD2 matches 9 bases. CDR1 is SQVTM, CDR2 ANQGSEA, per germline. Trimming removed 3 bases from V and 4 bases from J; junction bases left unmatched: 19. The CDR3 spans 18 residues. The CDR3 region is CSVEGTTDLAGELYEQYF. The CDR3, as DNA: TGCAGCGTTGAGGGAACGACAGATTTAGCGGGAGAGTTATACGAGCAGTACTTC.

This clonotype was counted at least ten times. This chain joins TRBV4-1 and TRBJ1-4, with no clear D. The germline CDR1 and CDR2 sequences are MGHRA and YSYEKL. The length of the CDR3 is 15 residues. Trimming cost V 3 bases and J 0 bases, with 8 bases left between them. Here the CDR3 reads CASSHPFATNEKLFF. CDR3 coding DNA: TGCGCCAGCAGCCACCCCTTTGCAACTAATGAAAAACTGTTTTTT.

The V call is TRBV5-5, the J call TRBJ2-5; no clear D. Trimming pared 1 base from V and 2 bases from J, leaving 6 bases between. This CDR3 region has 13 residues. CDR1 is SGHKS and CDR2 is YYEKEE in the germline V gene (reference sequence). CDR3 nucleotide sequence: TGTGCCAGCAGCTTGCTTAATCAAGAGACCCAGTACTTC. Encoded protein: CASSLLNQETQYF. The whole variable domain, remainder taken from reference TRBV5-5 and TRBJ2-5, is DAGVTQSPTHLIKTRGQQVTLRCSPISGHKSVSWYQQVLGQGPQFIFQYYEKEERGRGNFPDRFSARQFPNYSSELNVNALLLGDSALYLCASSLLNQETQYFGPGTRLLVL.

At least ten counts were recorded for this clonotype. This chain uses TRBV7-9 with TRBJ2-2; D may be TRBD2 (5 bases). Trimming took off 8 bases at V and 7 bases at J, with 17 bases between the two ends. The CDR3 sequence is 14 residues long. Germline-derived CDR1 and CDR2 are SEHNR and FQNEAQ (reference sequence). CDR3 sequence reads: CASPLDLASGELFF. The CDR3, as DNA: TGTGCCAGCCCCTTAGATCTAGCAAGCGGGGAGCTGTTTTTT.

This clonotype has ten or more counts. CDR3 bases: TGTGCCAGCAGCTTAGGGACAGCCAACTATGGCTACACCTTC. Protein: CASSLGTANYGYTF. The V call is TRBV7-9, the J call TRBJ1-2; the D gene is possibly TRBD1 (6 bases). From germline, CDR1 is SEHNR and CDR2 FQNEAQ (reference sequence). The V gene lost 1 base and the J gene lost 2 bases, with 8 bases spanning the gap. The CDR3 loop spans 14 amino acids.

CDR3 nucleotides: TGCGCCAGCTTCGCAGTAGCGGGCGACAATGAAAAACTGTTTTTT. Amino acid sequence: CASFAVAGDNEKLFF. The chain couples TRBV5-1 to TRBJ1-4; D gene ambiguous. This CDR3 contains 15 residues. Trimming removed 7 bases at V and 5 bases at J, with 18 bases between. Germline V gene lookup returns CDR1 SGHRS and CDR2 YFSETQ.